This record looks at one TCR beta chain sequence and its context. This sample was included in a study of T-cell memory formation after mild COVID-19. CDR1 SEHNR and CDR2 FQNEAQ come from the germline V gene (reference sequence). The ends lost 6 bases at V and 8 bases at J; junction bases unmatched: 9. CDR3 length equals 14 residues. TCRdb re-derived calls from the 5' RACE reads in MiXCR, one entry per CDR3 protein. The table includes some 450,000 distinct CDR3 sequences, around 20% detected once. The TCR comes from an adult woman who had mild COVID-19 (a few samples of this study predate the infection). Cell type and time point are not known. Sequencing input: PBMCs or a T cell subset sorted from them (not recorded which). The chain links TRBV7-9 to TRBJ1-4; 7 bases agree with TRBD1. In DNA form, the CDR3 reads TGTGCCAGCAGACCGCGACAGGGAAACGAAAAACTGTTTTTT. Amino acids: CASRPRQGNEKLFF.